The 23 T cell receptor beta chains reported below all come from one sample, sequenced in a study of T cells expressing NK-cell markers. TCRdb reprocessed the 5' RACE reads and keeps a single row for each CDR3 protein, giving no DNA. This sample contains fewer than 16,000 distinct CDR3 sequences. The specimen sequenced was blood T cells: a sorted CD56 or NKG2C T cell subset, CD4+ or CD8+ T cells, or bulk PBMC T cells (not recorded which). The receptors were gathered from a man between 18 and 69 years old in good health.

The J gene is TRBJ2-5, the V gene TRBV11-2. This CDR3 region has 14 residues. Germline-derived CDR1 and CDR2 are SGHAT and FQNNGV. CDR3 residues: CASSVRTAQETQYF.

This rearrangement joins TRBV9 to TRBJ2-3. Per the germline V gene, CDR1 is SGDLS and CDR2 is YYNGEE. The CDR3 runs to 13 residues. The CDR3 region is CASSADVPDTQYF.

According to its frequency, this clonotype is medium-sized. The chain couples TRBV5-6 to TRBJ2-1; TCRdb selects TRBD1, and the lack of DNA leaves this call unchecked. The germline gives CDR1 SGHDT, CDR2 YYEEEE. This CDR3 has 15 amino acids. CDR3 sequence reads: CASRFAGVFYNEQFF.

The CDR3 sequence: CASSYDRADEQYF. The rearrangement uses TRBV5-1 and TRBJ2-7; TCRdb's D gene call, TRBD1, goes unchecked for lack of DNA. This CDR3 has 13 residues. Germline V CDR1 and CDR2: SGHRS, YFSETQ.

The V call is TRBV20-1, the J call TRBJ2-3; with no DNA, the TCRdb D assignment of TRBD1 cannot be verified. There are 12 residues in the CDR3. Per the germline V gene, CDR1 is DFQATT and CDR2 is SNEGSKA (reference sequence). The CDR3 region is CSAPRGQDTQYF.

The rearrangement uses TRBV12-3 or TRBV12-4 and TRBJ1-1. The CDR3 is made up of 13 amino acids. The CDR3 reads CASRWGKNTEAFF.

The CDR3 sequence: CSVEDRLLNEQFF. The chain combines TRBV29-1 with TRBJ2-1. Germline lookup yields CDR1 SQVTM and CDR2 ANQGSEA. The CDR3 extends over 13 amino acids.

The gene calls are TRBV12-3 or TRBV12-4 and TRBJ2-1; the TCRdb call, TRBD1, lacks DNA for checking. CDR3 size: 15 residues. The CDR3 sequence: CASSLRGLGHGEQFF.

Here the CDR3 reads CASSMRTSSAYEQYF. This rearrangement joins TRBV12-3 or TRBV12-4 to TRBJ2-7; as DNA is missing, the TRBD2 call by TCRdb cannot be tested. This CDR3 comprises 15 residues.

This chain's CDR3 is CSAPDASGAHNEQFF. The genes are TRBV20-1 and TRBJ2-1; TCRdb outputs TRBD2, but without DNA this stays unchecked. From germline, CDR1 is DFQATT and CDR2 SNEGSKA (reference sequence). This CDR3 comprises 15 residues.

The rearrangement links TRBV28 to TRBJ1-6. The germline gives CDR1 MDHEN, CDR2 SYDVKM. The CDR3 has 14 amino acids. CDR3 region: CASSLQSYNSPLHF.

This rearrangement joins TRBV5-6 to TRBJ2-7; TCRdb names TRBD1, which stays unverified in the absence of DNA. This CDR3 has 15 amino acids. Germline V gives CDR1 SGHDT, CDR2 YYEEEE. CDR3: CASSPLGGSSYEQYF. The entire variable domain, with the rest obtained from reference TRBV5-6 and TRBJ2-7, is as follows: DAGVTQSPTHLIKTRGQQVTLRCSPKSGHDTVSWYQQALGQGPQFIFQYYEEEERQRGNFPDRFSGHQFPNYSSELNVNALLLGDSALYLCASSPLGGSSYEQYFGPGTRLTVT.

This clonotype is medium-sized by frequency. The chain employs TRBV12-3 or TRBV12-4 and TRBJ2-2; TCRdb lists TRBD2, though no DNA is available to test this call. The CDR3 consists of 14 residues. The CDR3: CASTGASRTGELFF.

This rearrangement joins TRBV7-3 to TRBJ2-1. Germline lookup yields CDR1 SGHTA and CDR2 FQGTGA. The CDR3 is 14 residues long. CDR3 region: CASSSLDDYNEQFF. Complete variable domain (other parts from reference TRBV7-3 and TRBJ2-1): GAGVSQTPSNKVTEKGKYVELRCDPISGHTALYWYRQSLGQGPEFLIYFQGTGAADDSGLPNDRFFAVRPEGSVSTLKIQRTERGDSAVYLCASSSLDDYNEQFFGPGTRLTVL.

The CDR3 loop is CGSSHSPGKLTQYF. The V and J genes are TRBV25-1 and TRBJ2-5; the TRBD1 assignment by TCRdb is unverifiable without DNA. Germline assignment: CDR1 MGHDK and CDR2 SYGVNS. The CDR3 extends over 14 amino acids.

The V call is TRBV29-1, the J call TRBJ2-3. The germline V gene encodes CDR1 SQVTM and CDR2 ANQGSEA. CDR3 size: 12 residues. CDR3 sequence: CSVSDGTDTQYF.

The chain recombines TRBV4-3 with TRBJ2-2; with no DNA, the TCRdb D assignment of TRBD2 cannot be verified. The CDR3 length is 19 residues. Germline V gene sequence: CDR1 LGHNA, CDR2 YSLEER. Here the CDR3 reads CASSPSTSGRIGDTGELFF.

The chain links TRBV20-1 to TRBJ2-5; TCRdb returns TRBD2, unconfirmable since there is no DNA. The V gene's germline CDR1 is DFQATT and CDR2 SNEGSKA (reference sequence). The CDR3 runs to 13 residues. CDR3 in amino acids: CSASRTSQETQYF.

The chain employs TRBV4-1 and TRBJ2-1; TCRdb's D call, TRBD1, is unchecked because there is no DNA. This CDR3 has 18 amino acids. Per the germline V gene, CDR1 is MGHRA and CDR2 is YSYEKL. CDR3 amino acids: CASSQRTGGFSSYNEQFF.

The chain carries TRBV7-2 and TRBJ2-3. Germline V CDR1 and CDR2: SGHTA, FQGNSA. This CDR3 has 16 residues. The CDR3 reads CASSLLGSVSTDTQYF. The full variable domain, completed using reference TRBV7-2 and TRBJ2-3, is GAGVSQSPSNKVTEKGKDVELRCDPISGHTALYWYRQSLGQGLEFLIYFQGNSAPDKSGLPSDRFSAERTGGSVSTLTIQRTQQEDSAVYLCASSLLGSVSTDTQYFGPGTRLTVL.

The chain carries TRBV6-2 or TRBV6-3 and TRBJ2-7; the TCRdb call, TRBD1, lacks DNA for checking. The CDR3 loop spans 13 amino acids. CDR1 is MNHEY, CDR2 SVGEGT, per germline. CDR3 amino acids: CASSLGTAYEQYF.

The V and J genes are TRBV12-3 or TRBV12-4 and TRBJ2-7; TCRdb calls TRBD1, which cannot be checked without DNA. This CDR3 region has 12 residues. The CDR3 loop is CASSFFGGEQYF.

V gene TRBV7-8 combines with J gene TRBJ2-3. The germline V gene encodes CDR1 SGHVS and CDR2 FQNEAQ. CDR3 length equals 13 residues. Here the CDR3 reads CASSLGYSDTQYF.